These T cell receptor beta chains were read from a single sample in a study of early T cells in non-severe SARS-CoV-2 infection. TCRdb redid the calling of the 5' RACE reads with MiXCR, one entry per CDR3 protein. The table has just under 90,000 distinct CDR3 sequences, roughly 14% seen once. The sample taken for sequencing was whole blood. Every receptor here comes from an adult who was a healthcare worker with PCR-confirmed SARS-CoV-2 infection or an uninfected control (not recorded which). CDR3s include the opening cysteine and the closing phenylalanine or tryptophan. Each record gives: clone size, V gene, D gene, J gene, CDR3 protein, CDR3 DNA. The D gene is left open where the match is weak. Where a row states a size, it is once, few, many or the class of an expanded clone; other rows omit it.

size: NA
V: TRBV5-1
D: NA
J: TRBJ2-3
CDR3: CASSLLWGDTQYF
DNA: TGCGCCAGCAGCTTACTGTGGGGAGATACGCAGTATTTT

size: NA
V: TRBV28
D: NA
J: TRBJ1-2
CDR3: CASSFSHRSWSDYGYTF
DNA: TGTGCCAGCAGTTTTTCTCACAGATCATGGAGCGACTATGGCTACACCTTC

size: few
V: TRBV20-1
D: TRBD1
J: TRBJ2-7
CDR3: CSARGEGTGLTYEQYF
DNA: TGCAGTGCTAGAGGTGAAGGGACAGGGCTTACCTACGAGCAGTACTTC

size: few
V: TRBV29-1
D: NA
J: TRBJ2-7
CDR3: CSATKFDEQYF
DNA: TGCAGCGCGACAAAGTTCGACGAGCAGTACTTC

size: NA
V: TRBV9
D: NA
J: TRBJ1-5
CDR3: CASSQGPSNQPQHF
DNA: TGTGCCAGCAGCCAGGGACCCAGCAATCAGCCCCAGCATTTT

size: NA
V: TRBV7-9
D: TRBD2
J: TRBJ2-1
CDR3: CASSLATSGLRSSYNEQFF
DNA: TGTGCCAGCAGCTTAGCGACTAGCGGGCTACGAAGCTCCTACAATGAGCAGTTCTTC

size: NA
V: TRBV11-3
D: NA
J: TRBJ2-3
CDR3: CASSLELGDTQYF
DNA: TGTGCCAGCAGCTTAGAACTAGGAGATACGCAGTATTTT

size: NA
V: TRBV7-2
D: NA
J: TRBJ1-2
CDR3: CASSPTTGSPFHGYTF
DNA: TGTGCCAGCAGCCCAACGACGGGTTCTCCCTTCCATGGCTACACCTTC

size: few
V: TRBV7-6
D: NA
J: TRBJ2-7
CDR3: CASSSRGRTNSYEQYF
DNA: TGTGCCAGCAGCTCCCGGGGGCGGACAAACTCCTACGAGCAGTACTTC

size: many
V: TRBV7-7
D: NA
J: TRBJ2-1
CDR3: CASSPSPSVSVNEQFF
DNA: TGTGCCAGCAGCCCCTCACCTAGCGTCTCTGTCAATGAGCAGTTCTTC

size: few
V: TRBV29-1
D: TRBD2
J: TRBJ2-3
CDR3: CSVGTSGRVDTQYF
DNA: TGCAGCGTGGGGACTAGCGGGAGGGTAGATACGCAGTATTTT

size: NA
V: TRBV9
D: NA
J: TRBJ2-3
CDR3: CASSVNTDTQYF
DNA: TGTGCCAGCAGCGTCAACACAGATACGCAGTATTTT

size: few
V: TRBV5-1
D: NA
J: TRBJ2-2
CDR3: CASSTGTENTGELFF
DNA: TGCGCCAGCAGCACTGGGACCGAGAACACCGGGGAGCTGTTTTTT

size: many
V: TRBV5-4
D: TRBD1
J: TRBJ1-1
CDR3: CASSPDRGMNTEAFF
DNA: TGTGCCAGCAGCCCCGACAGGGGAATGAACACTGAAGCTTTCTTT

size: NA
V: TRBV14
D: TRBD2
J: TRBJ2-1
CDR3: CASSQLTSGSLTDEQFF
DNA: TGTGCCAGCAGCCAACTTACTAGCGGGAGTCTGACCGATGAGCAGTTCTTC

size: NA
V: TRBV7-8
D: NA
J: TRBJ2-1
CDR3: CASSLDLVREQFF
DNA: TGTGCCAGCAGCTTAGATCTAGTCCGTGAGCAGTTCTTC

size: few
V: TRBV29-1
D: NA
J: TRBJ1-6
CDR3: CSVALGAVGSPLHF
DNA: TGCAGCGTTGCGTTGGGGGCCGTAGGCTCACCCCTCCACTTT

size: few
V: TRBV29-1
D: NA
J: TRBJ1-2
CDR3: CSVERVYYNGYTF
DNA: TGCAGCGTTGAACGGGTTTATTATAATGGCTACACCTTC

size: few
V: TRBV5-5
D: NA
J: TRBJ2-1
CDR3: CASSPSPRERPYNEQFF
DNA: TGTGCCAGCTCCCCCTCCCCCCGGGAGAGACCCTACAATGAGCAGTTCTTC

size: many
V: TRBV29-1
D: NA
J: TRBJ1-3
CDR3: CSVFLSSGNTIYF
DNA: TGCAGCGTTTTTCTCAGCTCTGGAAACACCATATATTTT

size: few
V: TRBV20-1
D: NA
J: TRBJ2-3
CDR3: CSASLGTDTQYF
DNA: TGCAGTGCTAGCCTAGGGACAGATACGCAGTATTTT

size: few
V: TRBV6-2/TRBV6-3
D: NA
J: TRBJ2-7
CDR3: CASSYSDTREQYF
DNA: TGTGCCAGCAGTTACTCGGACACCAGGGAGCAGTACTTC

size: few
V: TRBV4-1
D: NA
J: TRBJ2-1
CDR3: CASSPGGGGEQFF
DNA: TGCGCCAGCAGCCCGGGAGGGGGCGGTGAGCAGTTCTTC

size: few
V: TRBV7-2
D: TRBD2
J: TRBJ2-5
CDR3: CASSLGLAGLSSSLETQYF
DNA: TGTGCCAGCAGCTTAGGACTAGCGGGATTATCTTCTTCGTTGGAGACCCAGTACTTC

size: NA
V: TRBV12-5
D: NA
J: TRBJ2-5
CDR3: CASGLRQDQETQYF
DNA: TGTGCTAGTGGTTTACGGCAGGACCAAGAGACCCAGTACTTC

size: few
V: TRBV20-1
D: NA
J: TRBJ2-7
CDR3: CSARDPDRSEQYF
DNA: TGCAGTGCTAGAGATCCTGATAGATCCGAGCAGTACTTC

size: NA
V: TRBV6-2/TRBV6-3
D: NA
J: TRBJ2-7
CDR3: CASSYNRRGYEQYF
DNA: TGTGCCAGCAGTTACAACAGGAGGGGCTACGAGCAGTACTTC

size: few
V: TRBV11-2
D: NA
J: TRBJ2-7
CDR3: CASSDVGEVYEQYF
DNA: TGTGCCAGCAGCGACGTTGGAGAGGTCTACGAGCAGTACTTC

size: NA
V: TRBV20-1
D: NA
J: TRBJ2-7
CDR3: CSAREIRQPYEQYF
DNA: TGCAGTGCTAGAGAAATTCGACAGCCCTACGAGCAGTACTTC

size: few
V: TRBV7-9
D: NA
J: TRBJ2-2
CDR3: CASSHARNTGELFF
DNA: TGTGCCAGCAGCCACGCGCGGAACACCGGGGAGCTGTTTTTT

size: many
V: TRBV7-2
D: NA
J: TRBJ2-1
CDR3: CASSLDWDEQFF
DNA: TGTGCCAGCAGCTTAGACTGGGATGAGCAGTTCTTC

size: NA
V: TRBV5-4
D: TRBD2
J: TRBJ2-1
CDR3: CASSAPSGEYNEQFF
DNA: TGTGCCAGCAGCGCTCCTAGCGGGGAGTACAATGAGCAGTTCTTC

size: few
V: TRBV20-1
D: NA
J: TRBJ2-6
CDR3: CSPGAVGANVLTF
DNA: TGCAGTCCCGGGGCGGTTGGGGCCAACGTCCTGACTTTC

size: NA
V: TRBV6-6
D: NA
J: TRBJ1-2
CDR3: CASSYGDPAGYGYTF
DNA: TGTGCCAGCAGTTATGGGGACCCTGCTGGCTATGGCTACACCTTC

size: many
V: TRBV2
D: TRBD1
J: TRBJ1-1
CDR3: CASSGYRGSSSVEAFF
DNA: TGTGCCAGCAGTGGTTACAGGGGGTCGTCTTCGGTTGAAGCTTTCTTT

size: NA
V: TRBV25-1
D: TRBD2
J: TRBJ2-1
CDR3: CASRNPPDSGSSHNEQFF
DNA: TGTGCCAGCAGGAACCCTCCGGATAGCGGGAGTTCCCACAATGAGCAGTTCTTC

size: few
V: TRBV27
D: NA
J: TRBJ2-5
CDR3: CASSWGRGSETQYF
DNA: TGTGCCAGCAGTTGGGGACGGGGCTCGGAGACCCAGTACTTC

size: NA
V: TRBV27
D: NA
J: TRBJ2-4
CDR3: CASSHGLANIQYF
DNA: TGTGCCAGCAGCCACGGACTGGCAAACATTCAGTACTTC

size: few
V: TRBV18
D: TRBD1
J: TRBJ1-1
CDR3: CASSPAGQGGTEAFF
DNA: TGTGCCAGCTCACCTGCCGGACAGGGTGGAACTGAAGCTTTCTTT

size: NA
V: TRBV2
D: NA
J: TRBJ2-7
CDR3: CASRLAVSGYEQYF
DNA: TGTGCCAGCAGGTTAGCGGTATCGGGCTACGAGCAGTACTTC

size: NA
V: TRBV4-1
D: TRBD1
J: TRBJ2-7
CDR3: CASSQGAFFGDRGHEQYF
DNA: TGCGCCAGCAGCCAAGGTGCCTTTTTTGGGGACAGGGGCCACGAGCAGTACTTC

size: many
V: TRBV7-2
D: NA
J: TRBJ2-2
CDR3: CASSYISGPDTGELFF
DNA: TGTGCCAGCAGCTATATATCGGGGCCGGACACCGGGGAGCTGTTTTTT

size: NA
V: TRBV2
D: NA
J: TRBJ1-1
CDR3: CASSSGTVYTEAFF
DNA: TGTGCCAGCAGCTCCGGGACGGTATACACTGAAGCTTTCTTT

size: many
V: TRBV7-3
D: TRBD1
J: TRBJ1-1
CDR3: CASSRQGGYTEAFF
DNA: TGTGCCAGCAGCCGACAGGGGGGCTACACTGAAGCTTTCTTT

size: few
V: TRBV5-6
D: NA
J: TRBJ2-2
CDR3: CASSTPGELFF
DNA: TGTGCCAGCAGCACCCCCGGGGAGCTGTTTTTT

size: NA
V: TRBV18
D: NA
J: TRBJ1-1
CDR3: CASSPRRQPQTWGTEAFF
DNA: TGTGCCAGCTCACCGAGACGGCAGCCCCAGACATGGGGCACTGAAGCTTTCTTT

size: NA
V: TRBV9
D: NA
J: TRBJ2-2
CDR3: CASSVASGSSNTGELFF
DNA: TGTGCCAGCAGCGTAGCTTCAGGGAGTTCGAACACCGGGGAGCTGTTTTTT

size: NA
V: TRBV29-1
D: TRBD2
J: TRBJ2-7
CDR3: CSVEPPGGEQYF
DNA: TGCAGCGTTGAACCTCCGGGAGGCGAGCAGTACTTC

size: few
V: TRBV7-8
D: NA
J: TRBJ1-3
CDR3: CASSTRPPGATGNTIYF
DNA: TGTGCCAGCAGCACTAGACCCCCGGGGGCCACGGGAAACACCATATATTTT

size: NA
V: TRBV29-1
D: NA
J: TRBJ2-1
CDR3: CSVDKSGSSYNEQFF
DNA: TGCAGCGTTGATAAGTCAGGGAGCTCCTACAATGAGCAGTTCTTC

size: NA
V: TRBV12-5
D: TRBD2
J: TRBJ2-3
CDR3: CASASGTGTDTQYF
DNA: TGTGCTAGTGCCAGCGGGACCGGCACAGATACGCAGTATTTT

size: NA
V: TRBV6-5
D: NA
J: TRBJ1-1
CDR3: CASSIDRIEAFF
DNA: TGTGCCAGCAGTATAGACAGGATAGAAGCTTTCTTT

size: few
V: TRBV29-1
D: NA
J: TRBJ1-2
CDR3: CSVGDPKWNGYTF
DNA: TGCAGCGTTGGGGACCCAAAGTGGAATGGCTACACCTTC

size: NA
V: TRBV7-9
D: TRBD1
J: TRBJ1-1
CDR3: CASSLQGAEAFF
DNA: TGTGCCAGCAGCCTACAGGGGGCTGAAGCTTTCTTT

size: NA
V: TRBV11-3
D: NA
J: TRBJ1-1
CDR3: CASSPDGMNTEAFF
DNA: TGTGCCAGCAGCCCGGACGGAATGAACACTGAAGCTTTCTTT